Following are 16 T cell receptor beta chains from one sample sequenced in a study of cytomegalovirus exposure and HLA in healthy donors. Measured with immunoSEQ multiplex PCR; TCRdb has only the in-frame clones, and not every one. The repertoire holds approximately 88,000 clones, with 80% to 85% as singletons. The sequenced sample consisted of PBMCs. The receptors derive from a woman between 18 and 29 years old in good health and CMV-seropositive.

This chain links TRBV7-3 with TRBJ2-3, with a tentative D call TRBD2 (5 bases). V gave up 5 bases and J gave up 11 bases, with 14 bases separating them. CDR1 and CDR2 from the germline V gene are SGHTA and FQGTGA. The CDR3 is made up of 12 amino acids. The CDR3 DNA sequence: TGTGCCAGCAGCCAGGCCCGGGAAAGGCAGTATTTT. Translated, it gives CASSQARERQYF.

This chain connects TRBV6-5 to TRBJ2-5; possibly TRBD2 for D (5 bases). Germline CDR1 reads MNHEY; CDR2 reads SVGAGI. The V gene lost 5 bases and the J gene lost 2 bases, with 9 bases spanning the gap. The CDR3 has 13 amino acids. The CDR3 protein is CASSVAFQETQYF. The CDR3, as DNA: TGTGCCAGCAGTGTAGCGTTTCAAGAGACCCAGTACTTC.

This clone was recorded a few times. CDR3 DNA: TGTGCCAGTAGTATACCGAAAGCTCAAGAGACCCAGTACTTC. Residues: CASSIPKAQETQYF. The chain joins TRBV19 to TRBJ2-5; D gene ambiguous. Trimming removed 2 bases from V and 2 bases from J, with 9 bases in between. The CDR3 sequence is 14 residues long. Germline V lookup: CDR1 LNHDA, CDR2 SQIVND (reference sequence).

The V gene is TRBV9, the J gene TRBJ2-7, with D unresolved. Trimming removed 0 bases at V and 2 bases at J, with 6 bases between. Germline CDR1 is SGDLS and CDR2 is YYNGEE. The CDR3 covers 13 residues. CDR3 nucleotide sequence: TGTGCCAGCAGCGTAGCGTCGGCCTACGAGCAGTACTTC. This codes for CASSVASAYEQYF.

This chain joins TRBV5-1 and TRBJ1-4; 7 nucleotides agree with TRBD1. The CDR3 is 16 amino acids. CDR1 and CDR2 from the germline V gene are SGHRS and YFSETQ. Losses at the gene ends were 4 bases for V and 2 bases for J; bases not matched to a gene: 8. CDR3 DNA sequence: TGCGCCAGCAGCCCTCAGGGGGTGGGCACTAATGAAAAACTGTTTTTT. Translation gives CASSPQGVGTNEKLFF.

V is TRBV28 and J is TRBJ1-1; 9 bases line up with TRBD1. The ends lost 2 bases at V and 3 bases at J; junction bases unmatched: 1. Germline CDR1 reads MDHEN; CDR2 reads SYDVKM. The CDR3 loop spans 14 amino acids. CDR3 region: CASSLGTGYTEAFF. The CDR3 region has the DNA TGTGCCAGCAGTTTAGGGACAGGGTACACTGAAGCTTTCTTT.

The table lists this clone with a few counts. V and J are TRBV4-2 and TRBJ2-7; D perhaps matches TRBD1 (5 bases). This CDR3 has 15 residues. Deletions cut 5 bases from V and 2 bases from J, with 16 bases between. Germline-derived CDR1 and CDR2 are LGHNA and YNFKEQ. The CDR3 DNA reads TGTGCCAGCAGCGCCAATGTGGCAGGGACCTACGAGCAGTACTTC. It specifies CASSANVAGTYEQYF.

V gene TRBV18 combines with J gene TRBJ2-5, with D perhaps matching TRBD1 (5 bases). Germline V gives CDR1 KGHSH, CDR2 LQKENI. The V end was cut by 0 bases, the J end by 2 bases, with 22 bases between. The length of the CDR3 is 19 residues. CDR3 protein: CASSPPRGDGAGLQETQYF. Written as DNA, the CDR3 is TGTGCCAGCTCACCACCAAGGGGCGACGGTGCTGGGCTGCAAGAGACCCAGTACTTC.

V usage is TRBV5-1 and J usage is TRBJ2-5; a possible D gene is TRBD1 (5 bases). V lost 5 bases and J lost 1, with 15 bases in between. The CDR3 has 15 residues. Germline loops: CDR1 SGHRS, CDR2 YFSETQ. CDR3 in DNA: TGCGCCAGCAGTTTATCACAGGTCGGCCAAGAGACCCAGTACTTC. Protein sequence: CASSLSQVGQETQYF. The full variable domain, in which reference TRBV5-1 and TRBJ2-5 provide the parts outside the CDR3, is KAGVTQTPRYLIKTRGQQVTLSCSPISGHRSVSWYQQTPGQGLQFLFEYFSETQRNKGNFPGRFSGRQFSNSRSEMNVSTLELGDSALYLCASSLSQVGQETQYFGPGTRLLVL.

The table lists this clone with a count of one. The chain recombines TRBV5-8 with TRBJ2-3; 7 bases are a match to TRBD1. V dropped 1 base and J dropped 0; count of bases not matched to a gene: 2. This CDR3 contains 15 residues. CDR1 and CDR2 (germline): SGHTS, YDEGEE. In DNA form, the CDR3 reads TGTGCCAGCAGCTTGACAGGGGTGAGCACAGATACGCAGTATTTT. It translates to CASSLTGVSTDTQYF.

The chain employs TRBV27 and TRBJ2-5, with D possibly matching TRBD2 (5 bases). Germline V gives CDR1 MNHEY, CDR2 SMNVEV (reference sequence). V lost 5 bases, J lost 2 bases, and 12 bases lay in between. There are 14 residues in the CDR3. For the CDR3, the DNA is TGTGCCAGCAGTAGACTTGGGAGTCAAGAGACCCAGTACTTC. It translates to CASSRLGSQETQYF.

J is TRBJ2-3 and V is TRBV5-1; 9 nucleotides line up with TRBD1. The ends lost 2 bases at V and 4 bases at J; junction bases unmatched: 8. Germline values: CDR1 SGHRS, CDR2 YFSETQ. This CDR3 spans 16 amino acids. The CDR3, as DNA: TGCGCCAGCAGCTTAGGGGGACAGGGAGGGCCAGATACGCAGTATTTT. Amino acids: CASSLGGQGGPDTQYF.

With respect to this clone: The same CDR3 can be traced to other DNA sequences in this sample. The chain uses TRBV15 and TRBJ2-5; 7 bases map to TRBD2. Germline V gene lookup returns CDR1 LNHNV and CDR2 YYDKDF (reference sequence). Trimming at V came to 1 base and at J to 4 bases, leaving 3 bases not matched to a gene. This CDR3 has 14 residues. CDR3: CATSRVGGGETQYF. The CDR3 coding sequence is TGTGCCACCAGCAGAGTCGGCGGGGGAGAGACCCAGTACTTC.

CDR3 nucleotide sequence: TGTGCCAGCAGCCTACGGACAGGGGGGACCACTGAAGCTTTCTTT. Protein: CASSLRTGGTTEAFF. This rearrangement joins TRBV7-9 to TRBJ1-1, with TRBD1 matching over 10 bases. The germline CDR1 and CDR2 sequences are SEHNR and FQNEAQ (reference sequence). Trimming took 5 bases from V and 4 from J; bases not matched to a gene: 7. CDR3 length: 15 residues.

The chain couples TRBV29-1 to TRBJ2-7, with 9 bases fitting TRBD1. The CDR3 has 14 amino acids. Trimming took 7 bases from V and 4 from J; bases not matched to a gene: 11. Germline V gives CDR1 SQVTM, CDR2 ANQGSEA. CDR3 amino acids: CSATGGPSMYEQYF. CDR3 in DNA: TGCAGCGCTACAGGGGGCCCATCTATGTACGAGCAGTACTTC.

The gene calls are TRBV6-1 and TRBJ1-1; tentatively, D is TRBD1 (6 bases). This CDR3 contains 13 residues. From germline, CDR1 is MNHNS and CDR2 SASEGT. Trimming left V 6 bases short and J 3 bases short, with 11 bases between. The CDR3 coding sequence is TGTGCCAGCAGACCCGGACAGTACACTGAAGCTTTCTTT. Its protein is CASRPGQYTEAFF.